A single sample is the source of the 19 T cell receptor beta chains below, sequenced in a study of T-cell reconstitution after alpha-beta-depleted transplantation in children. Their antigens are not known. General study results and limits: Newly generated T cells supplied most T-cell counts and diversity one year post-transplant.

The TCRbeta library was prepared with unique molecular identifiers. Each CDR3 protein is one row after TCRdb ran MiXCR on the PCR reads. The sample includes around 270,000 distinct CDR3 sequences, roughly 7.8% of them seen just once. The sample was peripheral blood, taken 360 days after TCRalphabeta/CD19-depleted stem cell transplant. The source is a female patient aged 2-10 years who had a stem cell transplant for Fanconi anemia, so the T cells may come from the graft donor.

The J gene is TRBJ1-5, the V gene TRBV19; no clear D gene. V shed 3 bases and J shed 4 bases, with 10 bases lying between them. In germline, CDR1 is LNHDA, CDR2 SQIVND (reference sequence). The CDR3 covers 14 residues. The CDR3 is CASSIGQSNQPQHF. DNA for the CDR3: TGTGCCAGTAGTATCGGGCAGAGTAATCAGCCCCAGCATTTT.

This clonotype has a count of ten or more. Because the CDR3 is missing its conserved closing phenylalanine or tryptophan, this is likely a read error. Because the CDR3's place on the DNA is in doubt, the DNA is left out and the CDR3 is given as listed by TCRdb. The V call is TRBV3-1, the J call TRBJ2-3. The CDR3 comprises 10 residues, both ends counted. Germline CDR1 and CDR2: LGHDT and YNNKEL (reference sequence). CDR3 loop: CASSQDRLLP.

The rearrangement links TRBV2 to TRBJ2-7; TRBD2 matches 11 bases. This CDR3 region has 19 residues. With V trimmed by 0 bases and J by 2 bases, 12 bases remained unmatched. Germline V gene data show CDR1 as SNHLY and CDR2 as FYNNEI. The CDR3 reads CASSEALPVAGGLTYEQYF. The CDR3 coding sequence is TGTGCCAGCAGTGAAGCGCTTCCGGTAGCGGGAGGGCTAACCTACGAGCAGTACTTC.

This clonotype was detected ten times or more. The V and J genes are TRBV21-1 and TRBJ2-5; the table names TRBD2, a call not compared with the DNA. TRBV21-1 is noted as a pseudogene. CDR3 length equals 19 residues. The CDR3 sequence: CASSKVPTPYKRGQETQYF. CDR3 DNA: TGTGCCAGCAGCAAAGTTCCCACTCCCTATAAGCGGGGGCAAGAGACCCAGTACTTC.

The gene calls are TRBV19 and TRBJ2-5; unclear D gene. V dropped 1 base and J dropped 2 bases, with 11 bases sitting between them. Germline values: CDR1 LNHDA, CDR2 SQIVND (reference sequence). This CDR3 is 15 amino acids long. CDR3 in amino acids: CASSIARGSQETQYF. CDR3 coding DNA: TGTGCCAGTAGTATAGCGAGAGGATCTCAAGAGACCCAGTACTTC.

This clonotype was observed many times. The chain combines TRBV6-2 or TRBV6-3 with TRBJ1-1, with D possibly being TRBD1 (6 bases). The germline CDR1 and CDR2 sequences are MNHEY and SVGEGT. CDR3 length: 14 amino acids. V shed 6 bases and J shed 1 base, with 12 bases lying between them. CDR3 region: CASRTPTGNTEAFF. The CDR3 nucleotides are TGTGCCAGCAGGACCCCGACAGGGAACACTGAAGCTTTCTTT.

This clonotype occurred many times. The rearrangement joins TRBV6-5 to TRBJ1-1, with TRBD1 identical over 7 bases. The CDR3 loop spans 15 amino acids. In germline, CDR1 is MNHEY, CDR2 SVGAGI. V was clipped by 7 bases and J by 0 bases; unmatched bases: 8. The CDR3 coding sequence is TGTGCCAGCAAAACAGGGGTTTACATGAACACTGAAGCTTTCTTT. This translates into CASKTGVYMNTEAFF.

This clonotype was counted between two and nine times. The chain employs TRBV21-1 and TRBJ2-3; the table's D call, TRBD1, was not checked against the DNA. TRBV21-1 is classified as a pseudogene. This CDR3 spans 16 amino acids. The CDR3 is CASSRRDTHGTDTQYF. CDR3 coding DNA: TGTGCCAGCAGCCGCCGGGACACTCACGGCACAGATACGCAGTATTTT.

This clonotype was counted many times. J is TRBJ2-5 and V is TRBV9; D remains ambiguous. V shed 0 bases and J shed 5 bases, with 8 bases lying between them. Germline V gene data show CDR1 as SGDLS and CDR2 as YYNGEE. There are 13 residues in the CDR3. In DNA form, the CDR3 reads TGTGCCAGCAGCGTAGAACGAAGCGAGACCCAGTACTTC. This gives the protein CASSVERSETQYF. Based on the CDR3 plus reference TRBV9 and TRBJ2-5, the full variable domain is DSGVTQTPKHLITATGQRVTLRCSPRSGDLSVYWYQQSLDQGLQFLIQYYNGEERAKGNILERFSAQQFPDLHSELNLSSLELGDSALYFCASSVERSETQYFGPGTRLLVL.

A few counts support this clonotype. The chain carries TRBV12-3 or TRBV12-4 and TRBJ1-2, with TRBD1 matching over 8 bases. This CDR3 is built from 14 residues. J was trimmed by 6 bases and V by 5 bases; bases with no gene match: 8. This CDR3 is CASSPRTGTHGYTF. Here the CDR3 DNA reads TGTGCCAGCAGTCCTCGGACAGGGACCCATGGCTACACCTTC.

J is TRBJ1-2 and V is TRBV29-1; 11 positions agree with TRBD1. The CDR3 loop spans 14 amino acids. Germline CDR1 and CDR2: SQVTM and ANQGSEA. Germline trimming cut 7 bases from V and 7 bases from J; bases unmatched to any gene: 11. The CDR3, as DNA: TGCAGCGCCGGGGGACAGGGGGAACCAGGTGGCTACACCTTC. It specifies CSAGGQGEPGGYTF.

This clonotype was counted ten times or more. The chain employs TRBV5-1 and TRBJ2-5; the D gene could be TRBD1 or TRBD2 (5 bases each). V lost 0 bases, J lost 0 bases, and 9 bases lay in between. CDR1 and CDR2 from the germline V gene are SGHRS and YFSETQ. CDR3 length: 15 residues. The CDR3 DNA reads TGCGCCAGCAGCTTGGGGGGGACGTACCAAGAGACCCAGTACTTC. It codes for CASSLGGTYQETQYF.

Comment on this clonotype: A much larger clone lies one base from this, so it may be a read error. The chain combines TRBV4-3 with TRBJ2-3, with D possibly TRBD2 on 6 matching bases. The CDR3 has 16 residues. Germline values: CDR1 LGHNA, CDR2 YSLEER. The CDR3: CASSKDEGGDSDTQYF. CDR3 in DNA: TGCGCCAGCAGCAAAGATGAGGGCGGGGACTCGGATACGCAGTATTTT.

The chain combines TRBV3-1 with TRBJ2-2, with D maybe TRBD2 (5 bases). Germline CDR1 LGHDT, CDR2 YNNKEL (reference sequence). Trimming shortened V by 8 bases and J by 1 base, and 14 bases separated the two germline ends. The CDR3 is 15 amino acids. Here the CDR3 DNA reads TGTGCCAGCTCCGGGCCCGGAGGGAACACCGGGGAGCTGTTTTTT. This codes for CASSGPGGNTGELFF.

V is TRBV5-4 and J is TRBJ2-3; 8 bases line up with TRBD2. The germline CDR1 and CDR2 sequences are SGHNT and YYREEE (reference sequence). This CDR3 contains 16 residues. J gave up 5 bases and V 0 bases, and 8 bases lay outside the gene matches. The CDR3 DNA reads TGTGCCAGCAGCTTGGGGCCGGGAGGGGAGGGAGATACGCAGTATTTT. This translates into CASSLGPGGEGDTQYF.

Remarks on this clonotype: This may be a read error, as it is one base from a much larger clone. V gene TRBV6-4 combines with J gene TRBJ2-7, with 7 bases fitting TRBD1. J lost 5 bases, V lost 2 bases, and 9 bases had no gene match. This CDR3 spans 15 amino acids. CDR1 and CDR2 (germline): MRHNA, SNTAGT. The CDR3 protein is CASSDRQGRIDEQYF. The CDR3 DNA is TGTGCCAGCAGTGACCGACAGGGTCGTATTGACGAGCAGTACTTC.

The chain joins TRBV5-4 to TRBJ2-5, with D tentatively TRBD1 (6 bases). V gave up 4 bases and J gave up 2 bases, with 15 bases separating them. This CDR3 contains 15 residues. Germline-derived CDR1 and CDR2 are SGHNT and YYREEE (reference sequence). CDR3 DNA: TGTGCCAGCAGCGACTCCGGGACATTTCAAGAGACCCAGTACTTC. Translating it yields CASSDSGTFQETQYF.

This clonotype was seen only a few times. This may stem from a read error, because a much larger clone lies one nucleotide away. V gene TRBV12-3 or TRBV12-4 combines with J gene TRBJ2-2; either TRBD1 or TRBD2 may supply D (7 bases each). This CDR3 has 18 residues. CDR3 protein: CACSPPRQGGPYTGELFF. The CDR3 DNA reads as TGTGCCTGCAGTCCCCCCAGACAGGGAGGGCCTTACACCGGGGAGCTGTTTTTT.

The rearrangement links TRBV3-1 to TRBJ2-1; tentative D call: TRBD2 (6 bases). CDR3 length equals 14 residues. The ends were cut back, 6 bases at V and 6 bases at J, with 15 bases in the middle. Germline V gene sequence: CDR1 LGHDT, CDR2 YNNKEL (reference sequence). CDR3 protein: CASREETRPNEQFF. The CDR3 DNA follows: TGTGCCAGCAGGGAGGAGACTAGGCCCAATGAGCAGTTCTTC.